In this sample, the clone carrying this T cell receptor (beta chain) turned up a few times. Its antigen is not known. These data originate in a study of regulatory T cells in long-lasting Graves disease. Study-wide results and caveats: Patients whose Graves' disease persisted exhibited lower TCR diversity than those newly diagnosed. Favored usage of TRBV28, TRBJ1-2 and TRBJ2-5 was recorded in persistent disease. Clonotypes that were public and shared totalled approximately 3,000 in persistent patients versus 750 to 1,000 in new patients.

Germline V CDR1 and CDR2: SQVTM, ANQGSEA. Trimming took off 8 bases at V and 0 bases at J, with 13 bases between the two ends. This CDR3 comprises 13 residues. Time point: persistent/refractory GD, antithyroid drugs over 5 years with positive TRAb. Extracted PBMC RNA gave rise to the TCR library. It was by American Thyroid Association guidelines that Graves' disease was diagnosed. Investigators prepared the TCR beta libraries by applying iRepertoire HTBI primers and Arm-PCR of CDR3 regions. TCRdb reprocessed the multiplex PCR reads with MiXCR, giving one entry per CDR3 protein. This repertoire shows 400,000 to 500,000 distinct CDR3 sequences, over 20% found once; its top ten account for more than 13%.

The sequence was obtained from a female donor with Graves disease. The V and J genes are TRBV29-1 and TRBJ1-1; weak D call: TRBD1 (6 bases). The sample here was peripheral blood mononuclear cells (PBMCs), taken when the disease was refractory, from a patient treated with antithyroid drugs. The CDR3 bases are TGCAGCACCCCAGGGGAGATGAACACTGAAGCTTTCTTT. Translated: CSTPGEMNTEAFF.